This T cell receptor beta chain was obtained from a study of early T cells in non-severe SARS-CoV-2 infection. In the study overall: Chains were unpaired, as sequencing was done on bulk RNA from unsorted whole blood.

This clonotype was recorded many times. The CDR3 spans 14 residues. Per germline, CDR1 SGHTA and CDR2 FQGNSA. The V and J ends lost 5 bases and 5 bases, in that order; junction bases with no gene match: 8. TCRdb reprocessed the 5' RACE reads with MiXCR, giving one entry per CDR3 protein. The table has 60,000 to 70,000 distinct CDR3 sequences, approximately 9.2% seen once. This chain links TRBV7-2 with TRBJ2-5, with 7 bases aligning to TRBD2. The TCR sequence derives from an adult who was a healthcare worker with PCR-confirmed SARS-CoV-2 infection or an uninfected control (not recorded which). Material for sequencing was whole blood. The CDR3, as DNA: TGTGCCAGCAGCGGCAGCGGGGCACAGGAGACCCAGTACTTC. Its translation is CASSGSGAQETQYF. Full variable domain (rest looked up from reference TRBV7-2 and TRBJ2-5): GAGVSQSPSNKVTEKGKDVELRCDPISGHTALYWYRQSLGQGLEFLIYFQGNSAPDKSGLPSDRFSAERTGGSVSTLTIQRTQQEDSAVYLCASSGSGAQETQYFGPGTRLLVL.